These 28 T cell receptor beta chains share one sample of origin, sequenced in a study of PD-L1 blockade in urothelial cancer. Sequencing used immunoSEQ multiplex PCR; TCRdb keeps in-frame clones, though not all of them. The sample shows about 76,000 clones, around 93% of them seen only once. Time point denoted: peripheral blood 6 weeks after treatment start. The specimen was PBMCs, collected around atezolizumab (anti-PD-L1) treatment. The receptor set was obtained from a woman aged 80 or over with urothelial cancer.

There are a few counts of this clone. The V gene is TRBV9, the J gene TRBJ2-1; 12 bases fit TRBD2. Germline-derived CDR1 and CDR2 are SGDLS and YYNGEE. After removal of 0 bases from V and 10 bases from J, the junction contained 5 bases not matched to a gene. The CDR3 spans 15 residues. CDR3 sequence reads: CASSVGLAGDLEQFF. The CDR3 DNA reads as TGTGCCAGCAGCGTAGGACTAGCGGGAGACTTAGAGCAGTTCTTC.

This chain joins TRBV4-1 and TRBJ2-1; perhaps TRBD2 as D (5 bases). CDR1 and CDR2 (germline): MGHRA, YSYEKL. This CDR3 has 17 amino acids. V lost 0 bases, J lost 6 bases, and 18 bases lay in between. This CDR3 reads CASSQEITVAWGNEQFF. The CDR3 DNA reads TGCGCCAGCAGCCAAGAGATAACGGTAGCGTGGGGCAATGAGCAGTTCTTC.

This clone was recorded only once. The gene calls are TRBV4-1 and TRBJ2-3; 11 nucleotides match TRBD2. The V segment lost 6 bases and the J segment 0 bases; nucleotides outside the gene matches: 8. The length of the CDR3 is 17 residues. In germline, CDR1 is MGHRA, CDR2 YSYEKL. The CDR3 region is CASSRTSGLTSTDTQYF. The CDR3 nucleotides read TGCGCCAGCAGTCGGACTAGCGGGCTTACTAGCACAGATACGCAGTATTTT.

The rearrangement joins TRBV19 to TRBJ1-1; 8 bases fit TRBD1. This CDR3 spans 14 amino acids. CDR1 is LNHDA, CDR2 SQIVND, per germline (reference sequence). V shed 7 bases, J shed 2 bases, and the junction held 6 bases outside the gene matches. The CDR3 DNA reads TGTGCCAGTACCCCTGGACAGGGTAACACTGAAGCTTTCTTT. It is translated as CASTPGQGNTEAFF.

The CDR3 coding sequence is TGCGCCAGCAGTGAGTCGCCAGGACAAGAGACCCAGTACTTC. It is translated as CASSESPGQETQYF. This chain links TRBV10-1 with TRBJ2-5; D gene unclear. CDR3 length: 14 amino acids. From germline, CDR1 is WNHNN and CDR2 SYGVQD (reference sequence). V lost 0 bases and J lost 2, with 7 bases in between.

The rearrangement joins TRBV15 to TRBJ2-3; 7 bases are a match to TRBD2. Germline CDR1 and CDR2: LNHNV and YYDKDF (reference sequence). This CDR3 region has 18 residues. V lost 2 bases, J lost 0 bases, and 11 bases stayed unmatched. The CDR3 sequence is CATSRRLTSTTSTDTQYF. The CDR3 nucleotides read TGTGCCACCAGCAGACGCCTGACTAGCACCACTAGCACAGATACGCAGTATTTT.

V is TRBV6-1 and J is TRBJ1-5, with 10 bases matching TRBD1. The junction had 6 bases not matched to a gene; V was cut back by 7 bases and J by 9 bases. Germline CDR1 reads MNHNS; CDR2 reads SASEGT. The CDR3 totals 13 residues. In DNA form, the CDR3 reads TGTGCCAGCACTGGGACAGGGGCCGGGCCCCAGCATTTT. Amino acid sequence: CASTGTGAGPQHF.

The chain employs TRBV5-1 and TRBJ2-5; D might be TRBD1 (5 bases). Germline CDR1 reads SGHRS; CDR2 reads YFSETQ. There are 17 residues in the CDR3. Between the trimmed V and J ends, which lost 3 bases and 2 bases, there was a span of 20 bases. The CDR3 DNA follows: TGCGCCAGCAGCTCACGGCCCATGACAGACGTTCAAGAGACCCAGTACTTC. It yields the protein CASSSRPMTDVQETQYF.

The chain recombines TRBV13 with TRBJ2-1; weak D call: TRBD2 (6 bases). The CDR3 is 14 amino acids. Trimming stripped 5 bases from V and 7 bases from J, with 15 bases between. Germline V gene sequence: CDR1 PRHDT, CDR2 FYEKMQ (reference sequence). Written as DNA, the CDR3 is TGTGCCAGCAGCCTAAGGCGGGGAATGAATGAGCAGTTCTTC. Translation: CASSLRRGMNEQFF.

J is TRBJ1-3 and V is TRBV19, with D hard to call. The germline gives CDR1 LNHDA, CDR2 SQIVND (reference sequence). The V end lost 8 bases, the J end lost 3 bases, and 11 bases lay between the germline ends. CDR3 length equals 13 residues. The CDR3 region is CASRVHGGNTIYF. The DNA of the CDR3 is TGTGCCAGTCGGGTTCATGGTGGAAACACCATATATTTT. Together with reference TRBV19 and TRBJ1-3, the CDR3 gives the full variable domain: DGGITQSPKYLFRKEGQNVTLSCEQNLNHDAMYWYRQDPGQGLRLIYYSQIVNDFQKGDIAEGYSVSREKKESFPLTVTSAQKNPTAFYLCASRVHGGNTIYFGEGSWLTVV.

The chain has TRBV5-6 and TRBJ2-2; tentatively, D is TRBD1 (6 bases). The CDR3 sequence is 18 residues long. Deletions cut 3 bases from V and 6 bases from J, with 24 bases between. The V gene's germline CDR1 is SGHDT and CDR2 YYEEEE. The CDR3: CASSYSTGIEYRAGELFF. DNA of the CDR3: TGTGCCAGCAGCTATTCTACAGGGATAGAGTATCGTGCCGGGGAGCTGTTTTTT.

The CDR3 DNA sequence: TGCGCCAGCAGCTTGGGGACAGGGCAAGGAAACACCATATATTTT. Its translation: CASSLGTGQGNTIYF. The gene calls are TRBV5-1 and TRBJ1-3; 8 positions match TRBD1. The trim removed 0 bases at V and 4 bases at J, leaving 3 bases unmatched. This CDR3 region has 15 residues. Germline CDR1 and CDR2: SGHRS and YFSETQ.

The J gene is TRBJ2-1, the V gene TRBV5-1; possibly TRBD2 for D (6 bases). The CDR3 contains 12 residues. V dropped 4 bases and J dropped 7 bases, with 9 bases sitting between them. Germline CDR1 and CDR2: SGHRS and YFSETQ. Here the CDR3 DNA reads TGCGCCAGCAGCAGAGGAGGGAATGAGCAGTTCTTC. The encoded protein is CASSRGGNEQFF.

The V gene is TRBV5-4, the J gene TRBJ2-7; TRBD1 matches at 9 bases. This CDR3 comprises 14 residues. The germline gives CDR1 SGHNT, CDR2 YYREEE (reference sequence). V trimming: 4 bases; J trimming: 4 bases; junction bases outside the gene matches: 6. CDR3 DNA: TGTGCCAGCAGCCCGGGACAGGGAGCGTACGAGCAGTACTTC. This sequence encodes CASSPGQGAYEQYF.

J is TRBJ1-2 and V is TRBV28; 8 positions match TRBD1. V was pared by 8 bases and J by 4 bases, with 12 bases of the junction left unmatched. This CDR3 has 15 residues. Germline V gives CDR1 MDHEN, CDR2 SYDVKM. In DNA, the CDR3 is TGTGCCAGCGAGGGGGCAGGGGGCGTCAGCTATGGCTACACCTTC. This translates into CASEGAGGVSYGYTF.

The rearrangement joins TRBV28 to TRBJ1-2, with D unclear. The V gene's germline CDR1 is MDHEN and CDR2 SYDVKM. The CDR3 loop spans 11 amino acids. Trimming removed 4 bases at V and 7 bases at J, with 7 bases between. The CDR3 DNA follows: TGTGCCAGCAGTTCTCCCGGTGGCTACACCTTC. This sequence encodes CASSSPGGYTF.

DNA of the CDR3: TGTGCCAGCAGTTTCGAAAGGGGGCTGGACTATGGCTACACCTTC. Translation: CASSFERGLDYGYTF. The chain combines TRBV28 with TRBJ1-2; TRBD1 matches 7 bases. CDR1 and CDR2 from the germline V gene are MDHEN and SYDVKM. The CDR3 runs to 15 residues. V dropped 3 bases and J dropped 3; count of bases not matched to a gene: 7.

This chain links TRBV30 with TRBJ1-2; D call uncertain. CDR1 is GTSNPN, CDR2 SVGIG, per germline (reference sequence). Deletions cut 7 bases from V and 2 bases from J, with 8 bases between. The CDR3 is 11 amino acids. Here the CDR3 reads CASSQNYGYTF. Written as DNA, the CDR3 is TGTGCCTCCAGTCAGAACTATGGCTACACCTTC.

This clone was observed a single time. The chain is built from TRBV20-1 and TRBJ2-3; D call uncertain. Germline CDR1 is DFQATT and CDR2 is SNEGSKA (reference sequence). The ends were cut back, 6 bases at V and 2 bases at J, with 6 bases in the middle. This CDR3 region has 11 residues. Here the CDR3 reads CSATITDTQYF. CDR3 sequence (DNA): TGCAGTGCCACTATCACAGATACGCAGTATTTT.

This chain uses TRBV19 with TRBJ1-5; 8 bases are a match to TRBD1. In germline, CDR1 is LNHDA, CDR2 SQIVND (reference sequence). The CDR3 covers 15 residues. J was trimmed by 3 bases and V by 4 bases; bases with no gene match: 5. The DNA for the CDR3 is TGTGCCAGTAGTACTGGGACAGGCAACAATCAGCCCCAGCATTTT. This translates into CASSTGTGNNQPQHF.

The V and J genes are TRBV10-3 and TRBJ2-2; 9 bases map to TRBD1. Germline V gene data show CDR1 as ENHRY and CDR2 as SYGVKD. The CDR3 loop spans 17 amino acids. The J segment lost 1 base and the V segment lost 7 bases, leaving 10 bases of the junction unmatched. This CDR3 is CAITWKRTGVNTGELFF. CDR3 in DNA: TGTGCCATCACATGGAAAAGGACAGGGGTGAACACCGGGGAGCTGTTTTTT.

The chain employs TRBV5-1 and TRBJ1-1; 9 positions match TRBD1. The germline CDR1 and CDR2 sequences are SGHRS and YFSETQ. CDR3 size: 16 residues. Trimming removed 8 bases from V and 1 base from J; junction bases left unmatched: 12. The CDR3 spells CARSITGGRGNTEAFF. The CDR3 DNA reads as TGCGCCAGGTCTATTACAGGGGGCAGGGGGAACACTGAAGCTTTCTTT. Together with reference TRBV5-1 and TRBJ1-1, the CDR3 gives the full variable domain: KAGVTQTPRYLIKTRGQQVTLSCSPISGHRSVSWYQQTPGQGLQFLFEYFSETQRNKGNFPGRFSGRQFSNSRSEMNVSTLELGDSALYLCARSITGGRGNTEAFFGQGTRLTVV.

This chain uses TRBV2 with TRBJ1-4; perhaps TRBD1 as D (5 bases). Germline V CDR1 and CDR2: SNHLY, FYNNEI. The CDR3 is 14 residues long. With 6 bases removed from V and 4 bases from J, the gap between germline ends came to 12 bases. Here the CDR3 reads CASRGTDDNEKLFF. The CDR3 nucleotides are TGTGCCAGCAGAGGGACTGACGATAATGAAAAACTGTTTTTT.

V usage is TRBV6-1 and J usage is TRBJ1-2; TRBD1 aligns across 7 bases. Germline V gene lookup returns CDR1 MNHNS and CDR2 SASEGT. V shed 6 bases, J shed 3 bases, and the junction held 7 bases outside the gene matches. The CDR3 runs to 14 residues. CDR3 bases: TGTGCCAGCAGAACGACAGGGATCGACTATGGCTACACCTTC. Translation gives CASRTTGIDYGYTF.

The table lists this clone with a count of one. This sequence joins TRBV5-1 and TRBJ2-1; 10 nucleotides match TRBD2. J lost 7 bases, V lost 4 bases, and 5 bases had no gene match. Looked up from germline, CDR1 is SGHRS and CDR2 is YFSETQ. The CDR3 loop spans 14 amino acids. The CDR3 region is CASSTGTSENEQFF. The CDR3 DNA reads TGCGCCAGCAGCACGGGGACTAGCGAAAATGAGCAGTTCTTC.

The chain combines TRBV29-1 with TRBJ1-1; the D gene is possibly TRBD1 (6 bases). Trimming removed 8 bases from V and 7 bases from J, with 14 bases in between. The CDR3 loop spans 11 amino acids. Germline CDR1 SQVTM, CDR2 ANQGSEA. The chain's CDR3 is CSPGQSLEAFF. In nucleotides, the CDR3 is TGCAGCCCTGGACAGAGCCTTGAAGCTTTCTTT. The entire variable domain, with the rest obtained from reference TRBV29-1 and TRBJ1-1, is as follows: SAVISQKPSRDICQRGTSLTIQCQVDSQVTMMFWYRQQPGQSLTLIATANQGSEATYESGFVIDKFPISRPNLTFSTLTVSNMSPEDSSIYLCSPGQSLEAFFGQGTRLTVV.

The CDR3 protein is CASSNGRGNEKLFF. CDR3 sequence (DNA): TGTGCCAGCAGCAACGGACGGGGAAATGAAAAACTGTTTTTT. The chain uses TRBV11-1 and TRBJ1-4; D remains ambiguous. Trimming left V 5 bases short and J 5 bases short, with 12 bases between. This CDR3 is built from 14 residues. Germline V lookup: CDR1 SGHAT, CDR2 FQDESV (reference sequence). The variable domain in full, with the rest retrieved from reference TRBV11-1 and TRBJ1-4, is EAEVAQSPRYKITEKSQAVAFWCDPISGHATLYWYRQILGQGPELLVQFQDESVVDDSQLPKDRFSAERLKGVDSTLKIQPAELGDSAMYLCASSNGRGNEKLFFGSGTQLSVL.

This rearrangement joins TRBV10-3 to TRBJ1-1; D is perhaps TRBD1 (6 bases). The germline V gene encodes CDR1 ENHRY and CDR2 SYGVKD. Trimming stripped 0 bases from V and 0 bases from J, with 14 bases between. The CDR3 length is 17 residues. The CDR3 sequence is CAISESGRGPLNTEAFF. The CDR3 nucleotides read TGTGCCATCAGTGAGTCAGGCAGGGGCCCATTGAACACTGAAGCTTTCTTT.